This T cell receptor (beta chain) was sequenced in a study of blood T cell repertoires in COVID-19. The CDR3 spans 13 residues. V lost 6 bases and J 7 bases, leaving 12 bases between the germline ends. Generated by immunoSEQ multiplex PCR, the TCRdb table keeps only in-frame clones and is missing some. Of tens of thousands of clones in the sample, approximately 84% were seen once. Sequencing input: peripheral blood. This rearrangement joins TRBV12-3 or TRBV12-4 to TRBJ1-4; unclear D gene. The receptor was derived from a woman in her sixties with acute or convalescent COVID-19. The CDR3 DNA reads as TGTGCCAGCAGGTCTGAGGCGGCTGAAAAACTGTTTTTT. Protein sequence: CASRSEAAEKLFF.